One and the same sample provided the 22 T cell receptor beta chains below, sequenced in a study of early T cells in non-severe SARS-CoV-2 infection. One entry per CDR3 protein results from TCRdb running MiXCR on the 5' RACE reads. The repertoire holds tens of thousands of distinct CDR3 sequences, less than 11% seen once, with roughly 4.7% in the top ten. The sample consisted of whole blood. Every receptor here comes from an adult who was a healthcare worker with PCR-confirmed SARS-CoV-2 infection or an uninfected control (not recorded which).

In its sample, this clonotype was seen a few times. The chain employs TRBV18 and TRBJ2-5, with no clear D. The ends were cut back, 3 bases at V and 1 base at J, with 12 bases in the middle. The length of the CDR3 is 15 residues. Per the germline V gene, CDR1 is KGHSH and CDR2 is LQKENI. The CDR3 is CASSPYSFGQETQYF. The CDR3 DNA follows: TGTGCCAGCTCACCCTACAGTTTCGGCCAAGAGACCCAGTACTTC. Based on the CDR3 plus reference TRBV18 and TRBJ2-5, the full variable domain is NAGVMQNPRHLVRRRGQEARLRCSPMKGHSHVYWYRQLPEEGLKFMVYLQKENIIDESGMPKERFSAEFPKEGPSILRIQQVVRGDSAAYFCASSPYSFGQETQYFGPGTRLLVL.

At least ten counts were recorded for this clonotype. V and J are TRBV5-1 and TRBJ2-5; TRBD1 agrees at 10 bases. The junction had 5 bases not matched to a gene; V was cut back by 4 bases and J by 5 bases. Germline loops: CDR1 SGHRS, CDR2 YFSETQ. The length of the CDR3 is 14 residues. CDR3 region: CASSETGGYETQYF. The CDR3 DNA reads TGCGCCAGCAGCGAGACAGGGGGCTACGAGACCCAGTACTTC.

The chain links TRBV20-1 to TRBJ1-5; tentative D call: TRBD1 (5 bases). Deletions cut 4 bases from V and 2 bases from J, with 6 bases between. CDR3 size: 12 residues. Germline V gives CDR1 DFQATT, CDR2 SNEGSKA (reference sequence). The CDR3 loop is CSATGRNQPQHF. The CDR3, as DNA: TGCAGTGCTACAGGGCGCAATCAGCCCCAGCATTTT.

This clonotype was observed at least ten times. The chain employs TRBV7-2 and TRBJ2-7, with unresolved D. With 1 base removed from V and 4 bases from J, the gap between germline ends came to 11 bases. The CDR3 runs to 14 residues. Per the germline V gene, CDR1 is SGHTA and CDR2 is FQGNSA. The CDR3 DNA reads TGTGCCAGCAGCTTAGGCTCGGGCCTATACGAGCAGTACTTC. Residues: CASSLGSGLYEQYF.

This clonotype has only a few counts. The chain recombines TRBV19 with TRBJ1-4; TRBD1 might be the D (5 bases). Germline V gene data show CDR1 as LNHDA and CDR2 as SQIVND (reference sequence). Deletions cut 6 bases from V and 2 bases from J, with 10 bases between. This CDR3 region has 14 residues. DNA for the CDR3: TGTGCCAGTAGCTCAGGGCGGACTAATGAAAAACTGTTTTTT. The encoded protein is CASSSGRTNEKLFF.

This clonotype has ten or more counts. The rearrangement links TRBV15 to TRBJ2-5; possible D gene TRBD1, 6 bases. The CDR3 length is 15 residues. From germline, CDR1 is LNHNV and CDR2 YYDKDF (reference sequence). V lost 0 bases and J lost 4, with 12 bases in between. The CDR3 reads CATSRETGRLETQYF. The CDR3 nucleotides read TGTGCCACCAGCAGAGAGACAGGAAGACTAGAGACCCAGTACTTC.

The rearrangement uses TRBV6-1 and TRBJ2-1, with D possibly matching TRBD2 (7 bases). CDR1 is MNHNS and CDR2 is SASEGT in the germline V gene. Trimming removed 5 bases at V and 9 bases at J, with 17 bases between. The CDR3 covers 14 residues. The chain's CDR3 is CASSTSAGAGEQFF. DNA of the CDR3: TGTGCCAGCAGTACATCTGCGGGGGCCGGTGAGCAGTTCTTC.

This clonotype was observed a handful of times. The chain combines TRBV9 with TRBJ2-5; the D call may be TRBD1 or TRBD2 (5 bases each). With 4 bases removed from V and 2 bases from J, the gap between germline ends came to 18 bases. This CDR3 spans 16 amino acids. Germline V CDR1 and CDR2: SGDLS, YYNGEE. CDR3 coding DNA: TGTGCCAGCAGCCCCTCTCCCGGGACCATACAAGAGACCCAGTACTTC. It translates to CASSPSPGTIQETQYF.

This clonotype was recorded at least ten times. Here the CDR3 reads CASSGMRANQPQHF. CDR3 in DNA: TGTGCCAGCAGCGGGATGCGGGCGAATCAGCCCCAGCATTTT. V usage is TRBV6-1 and J usage is TRBJ1-5; D remains ambiguous. Trimming took 6 bases from V and 4 from J, leaving 13 bases between them. The length of the CDR3 is 14 residues. Germline V gene lookup returns CDR1 MNHNS and CDR2 SASEGT.

Judged by abundance, this clonotype is medium-sized. The chain links TRBV7-6 to TRBJ2-5; TRBD1 is a possible D gene (5 bases). Trimming pared 3 bases from V and 2 bases from J, leaving 10 bases between. This CDR3 is built from 14 residues. CDR1 and CDR2 (germline): SGHVS, FNYEAQ. CDR3 protein: CASSLYQGQETQYF. The CDR3 nucleotides are TGTGCCAGCAGCTTGTATCAGGGTCAAGAGACCCAGTACTTC.

The chain combines TRBV7-9 with TRBJ2-5, with TRBD1 matching over 9 bases. Looked up from germline, CDR1 is SEHNR and CDR2 is FQNEAQ (reference sequence). The J segment lost 3 bases and the V segment lost 5 bases, leaving 7 bases of the junction unmatched. The CDR3 runs 15 residues. The CDR3 DNA reads TGTGCCAGCAGCCACTTAAGGACAGGGGAAGAGACCCAGTACTTC. Its translation is CASSHLRTGEETQYF.

This clonotype is judged medium-sized. V usage is TRBV29-1 and J usage is TRBJ2-5; 9 nucleotides line up with TRBD1. The germline V gene has CDR1 SQVTM and CDR2 ANQGSEA. Germline trimming cut 6 bases from V and 7 bases from J; bases unmatched to any gene: 9. This CDR3 is built from 13 residues. CDR3 coding DNA: TGCAGCGTACGGACAGGGGACGTGGGGACCCAGTACTTC. It encodes CSVRTGDVGTQYF.

This clonotype came up many times. J is TRBJ2-3 and V is TRBV7-2, with D uncertain. This CDR3 comprises 15 residues. Trimming took 2 bases from V and 1 from J, leaving 10 bases between them. Per germline, CDR1 SGHTA and CDR2 FQGNSA. In DNA, the CDR3 is TGTGCCAGCAGCTTACGTTTGACCGGCACAGATACGCAGTATTTT. It yields the protein CASSLRLTGTDTQYF.

This clonotype was observed at least ten times. The V gene is TRBV11-2, the J gene TRBJ2-2; 7 bases are shared with TRBD2. Germline loops: CDR1 SGHAT, CDR2 FQNNGV. This CDR3 is built from 18 residues. The junction had 14 bases not matched to a gene; V was cut back by 2 bases and J by 5 bases. CDR3 coding DNA: TGTGCCAGCAGCTTATTGCCGGGAGCGGGACTCGGGACCGGGGAGCTGTTTTTT. Translated, it gives CASSLLPGAGLGTGELFF.

This clonotype was picked up many times. This chain links TRBV12-3 or TRBV12-4 with TRBJ2-1; D could derive from TRBD1 or TRBD2 (6 bases each). The CDR3 runs to 15 residues. Trimming stripped 5 bases from V and 9 bases from J, with 20 bases between. The CDR3 sequence: CASSPEWGARVEQFF. The CDR3 nucleotides read TGTGCCAGCAGTCCCGAATGGGGGGCCAGGGTTGAGCAGTTCTTC.

Ten or more counts support this clonotype. The chain links TRBV7-9 to TRBJ2-2; maybe TRBD2 (6 bases). V was clipped by 3 bases and J by 6 bases, with 8 bases between them. This CDR3 is built from 13 residues. CDR1 SEHNR and CDR2 FQNEAQ come from the germline V gene (reference sequence). CDR3 nucleotides: TGTGCCAGCAGCTTCACGGGAGCCGGGGAGCTGTTTTTT. Its protein is CASSFTGAGELFF.

This clonotype was picked up a small number of times. The gene calls are TRBV2 and TRBJ2-5, with a possible D match to TRBD2 (5 bases). The CDR3 length is 13 residues. The ends were cut back, 8 bases at V and 2 bases at J, with 12 bases in the middle. CDR1 is SNHLY and CDR2 is FYNNEI in the germline V gene. The CDR3 protein is CASLRGRQETQYF. CDR3 nucleotide sequence: TGTGCCAGCCTCCGGGGTCGACAAGAGACCCAGTACTTC.

This clonotype was seen more than once but under ten times. V gene TRBV5-5 combines with J gene TRBJ2-7; 8 positions agree with TRBD1. With V trimmed by 0 bases and J by 3 bases, 5 bases remained unmatched. This CDR3 contains 15 residues. Germline V gene lookup returns CDR1 SGHKS and CDR2 YYEKEE (reference sequence). The CDR3 sequence: CASSLEGTGYYEQYF. In DNA, the CDR3 is TGTGCCAGCAGCTTGGAGGGGACAGGCTACTACGAGCAGTACTTC.

This clonotype was picked up a small number of times. This chain uses TRBV7-9 with TRBJ1-1; TRBD1 aligns across 7 bases. J gave up 0 bases and V 7 bases, and 5 bases lay outside the gene matches. From germline, CDR1 is SEHNR and CDR2 FQNEAQ (reference sequence). There are 14 residues in the CDR3. CDR3 in DNA: TGTGCCAGCACTGGGGGGACAGTGAACACTGAAGCTTTCTTT. Translated: CASTGGTVNTEAFF. Full variable domain (remainder filled in from reference TRBV7-9 and TRBJ1-1): DTGVSQNPRHKITKRGQNVTFRCDPISEHNRLYWYRQTLGQGPEFLTYFQNEAQLEKSRLLSDRFSAERPKGSFSTLEIQRTEQGDSAMYLCASTGGTVNTEAFFGQGTRLTVV.

In its sample, this clonotype was seen many times. J is TRBJ1-1 and V is TRBV4-1, with a tentative D call TRBD1 (5 bases). Trimming took 0 bases from V and 8 from J, leaving 13 bases between them. The germline gives CDR1 MGHRA, CDR2 YSYEKL. The CDR3 runs 14 residues. The CDR3 bases are TGCGCCAGCAGCCAAGATCCAAGGGGCCTAGAAGCTTTCTTT. This codes for CASSQDPRGLEAFF.

CDR3 residues: CASSFYTSTQYF. DNA of the CDR3: TGTGCCAGCAGTTTCTATACTAGTACGCAGTATTTT. The rearrangement uses TRBV6-2 or TRBV6-3 and TRBJ2-3; D may be TRBD2 (5 bases). In germline, CDR1 is MNHEY, CDR2 SVGEGT. The length of the CDR3 is 12 residues. Trimming took off 4 bases at V and 8 bases at J, with 10 bases between the two ends.

This clonotype was counted a few times. The chain uses TRBV19 and TRBJ2-1; D unresolved. V was pared by 6 bases and J by 10 bases, with 10 bases between. The CDR3 loop spans 11 amino acids. From germline, CDR1 is LNHDA and CDR2 SQIVND (reference sequence). The CDR3 DNA sequence: TGTGCCAGTAGACTCGGAGTGGAGCAGTTCTTC. Translated: CASRLGVEQFF.